What follows describes a single T cell receptor beta chain. Clones were sequenced by immunoSEQ multiplex PCR, and TCRdb holds only the in-frame ones, with some missing. The sample has about 230,000 clones; 89% are singletons. CDR1 KGHSH and CDR2 LQKENI come from the germline V gene. The V and J ends lost 6 bases and 6 bases, in that order; junction bases with no gene match: 16. The CDR3 loop spans 16 amino acids. This sample stems from a study of blood T cell repertoires in COVID-19. Sample: PBMCs or T cells enriched from blood (not recorded which). This clonotype was sampled from a woman aged 30 to 39 with acute COVID-19. The chain recombines TRBV18 with TRBJ1-1; 7 nucleotides align to TRBD1. DNA for the CDR3: TGTGCCAGCTCTCCCACCCAGGGGGAGTGGTTCGCTGAAGCTTTCTTT. Amino acid sequence: CASSPTQGEWFAEAFF.